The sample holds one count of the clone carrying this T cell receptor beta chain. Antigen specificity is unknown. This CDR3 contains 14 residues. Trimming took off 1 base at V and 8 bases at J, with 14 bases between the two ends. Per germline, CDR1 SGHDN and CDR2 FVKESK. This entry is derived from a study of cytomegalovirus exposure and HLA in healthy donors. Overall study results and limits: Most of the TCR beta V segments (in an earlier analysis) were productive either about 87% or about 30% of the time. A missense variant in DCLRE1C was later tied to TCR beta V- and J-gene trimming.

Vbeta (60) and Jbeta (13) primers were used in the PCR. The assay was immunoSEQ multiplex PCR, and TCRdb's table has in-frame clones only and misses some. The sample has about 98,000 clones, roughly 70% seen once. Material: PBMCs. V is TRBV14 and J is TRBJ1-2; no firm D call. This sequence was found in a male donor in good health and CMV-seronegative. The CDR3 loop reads CASSQASRLMGYTF. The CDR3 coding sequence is TGTGCCAGCAGCCAAGCCTCCCGACTGATGGGCTACACCTTC.